This TCR beta chain originates from a study of blood T cell repertoires in COVID-19. This CDR3 has 16 amino acids. Germline CDR1 and CDR2: ENHRY and SYGVKD. Trimming took 2 bases from V and 2 from J; bases not matched to a gene: 6. Participants spanned ages roughly 18 to 95 years and resided in some 22 US areas. Sequencing was performed with immunoSEQ multiplex PCR; in TCRdb, only in-frame clones are kept and a portion is missing. Seen here are roughly 430,000 clones, nearly 90% observed once, and the top ten hold 1.4% to 1.5%. This receptor was obtained from a woman under 30 who had been exposed to COVID-19. Sequencing was done on a sample of PBMCs or T cells enriched from blood (not recorded which). The chain is built from TRBV10-3 and TRBJ1-3; 7 bases align to TRBD1. CDR3 nucleotides: TGTGCCATCAGTGAGACGACAGGGTTGGCTGGAAACACCATATATTTT. Protein product: CAISETTGLAGNTIYF.